A single sample is the source of the 32 T cell receptor beta chains below, sequenced in a study of cytomegalovirus exposure and HLA in healthy donors. With 60 Vbeta and 13 Jbeta primers, the PCR was carried out. Libraries were prepared by immunoSEQ multiplex PCR; TCRdb keeps only in-frame clonotypes and omits some of them. The table includes around 100,000 clones, roughly 74% detected once. The sample was PBMCs. Receptor source: a woman in her late teens or twenties in good health and CMV-seropositive.

The gene calls are TRBV29-1 and TRBJ1-2; 8 bases are a match to TRBD1. CDR3 size: 14 residues. V lost 6 bases, J lost 3 bases, and 9 bases stayed unmatched. Per the germline V gene, CDR1 is SQVTM and CDR2 is ANQGSEA. The CDR3 here is CSVDPPDRDYGYTF. The CDR3 DNA reads TGCAGCGTGGATCCTCCGGACAGGGACTATGGCTACACCTTC.

V gene TRBV10-3 combines with J gene TRBJ2-1, with 9 bases that match TRBD2. The CDR3 covers 15 residues. V trimming: 6 bases; J trimming: 2 bases; junction bases outside the gene matches: 5. Germline V lookup: CDR1 ENHRY, CDR2 SYGVKD. The CDR3 spells CAIRATSGTYNEQFF. The CDR3 nucleotides read TGTGCCATCAGGGCGACTAGCGGTACCTACAATGAGCAGTTCTTC.

This chain uses TRBV6-4 with TRBJ2-3, with 11 bases aligning to TRBD1. Trimming cost V 2 bases and J 4 bases; bases outside gene matches: 5. The CDR3 length is 16 residues. CDR1 MRHNA and CDR2 SNTAGT come from the germline V gene. The CDR3 reads CASSDKPGQGADTQYF. The CDR3, as DNA: TGTGCCAGCAGTGACAAACCGGGACAGGGGGCAGATACGCAGTATTTT.

V gene TRBV9 combines with J gene TRBJ2-1; 9 bases are a match to TRBD2. The CDR3 extends over 16 amino acids. Per germline, CDR1 SGDLS and CDR2 YYNGEE. V lost 2 bases, J lost 9 bases, and 12 bases stayed unmatched. The DNA for the CDR3 is TGTGCCAGCAGCGTTAATCCCCGGGGACTAGCTACTGAGCAGTTCTTC. Protein: CASSVNPRGLATEQFF. Full variable domain (outside the CDR3, taken from reference TRBV9 and TRBJ2-1): DSGVTQTPKHLITATGQRVTLRCSPRSGDLSVYWYQQSLDQGLQFLIQYYNGEERAKGNILERFSAQQFPDLHSELNLSSLELGDSALYFCASSVNPRGLATEQFFGPGTRLTVL.

A few counts support this clone. The chain is built from TRBV5-1 and TRBJ2-5, with 10 bases lining up with TRBD2. The CDR3 has 15 residues. J lost 5 bases, V lost 5 bases, and 9 bases had no gene match. Germline V lookup: CDR1 SGHRS, CDR2 YFSETQ. CDR3 loop: CASRSGGAALETQYF. Written as DNA, the CDR3 is TGCGCCAGCAGAAGCGGGGGGGCGGCTTTGGAGACCCAGTACTTC.

This clone was seen at least ten times. The chain has TRBV7-9 and TRBJ1-2; the D gene is possibly TRBD1 (6 bases). V was clipped by 6 bases and J by 7 bases, with 18 bases between them. Germline loops: CDR1 SEHNR, CDR2 FQNEAQ (reference sequence). The CDR3 has 14 residues. The CDR3: CASSYLAGVGGYTF. In DNA, the CDR3 is TGTGCCAGCAGTTATCTCGCAGGGGTCGGTGGCTACACCTTC. Looking up the rest from reference TRBV7-9 and TRBJ1-2 gives the full variable domain: DTGVSQNPRHKITKRGQNVTFRCDPISEHNRLYWYRQTLGQGPEFLTYFQNEAQLEKSRLLSDRFSAERPKGSFSTLEIQRTEQGDSAMYLCASSYLAGVGGYTFGSGTRLTVV.

The chain links TRBV9 to TRBJ1-2; D is perhaps TRBD1 (5 bases). The V and J ends lost 0 bases and 5 bases respectively, with 11 bases between them. CDR1 is SGDLS, CDR2 YYNGEE, per germline. CDR3 size: 14 residues. The CDR3 region is CASSVGGGTYGYTF. The CDR3 DNA follows: TGTGCCAGCAGCGTAGGGGGGGGGACTTATGGCTACACCTTC.

The V and J genes are TRBV7-3 and TRBJ1-1; tentatively, D is TRBD1 (5 bases). CDR1 is SGHTA, CDR2 FQGTGA, per germline. This CDR3 has 16 residues. V lost 2 bases, J lost 1 base, and 14 bases lay in between. The CDR3 DNA sequence: TGTGCCAGCAGCTTATTGGGGGGGTGGACGAACACTGAAGCTTTCTTT. Its translation: CASSLLGGWTNTEAFF.

The V call is TRBV5-6, the J call TRBJ2-3, with 11 bases fitting TRBD2. The CDR3 length is 19 residues. V lost 0 bases to trimming and J lost 2 bases; unmatched junction nucleotides: 11. CDR1 and CDR2 (germline): SGHDT, YYEEEE. The CDR3 protein is CASSLGDTWTSGPTDTQYF. The CDR3 nucleotides read TGTGCCAGCAGCTTGGGAGATACATGGACTAGCGGGCCCACAGATACGCAGTATTTT. The whole variable domain, remainder taken from reference TRBV5-6 and TRBJ2-3, is DAGVTQSPTHLIKTRGQQVTLRCSPKSGHDTVSWYQQALGQGPQFIFQYYEEEERQRGNFPDRFSGHQFPNYSSELNVNALLLGDSALYLCASSLGDTWTSGPTDTQYFGPGTRLTVL.

The chain links TRBV6-4 to TRBJ2-6, with a weak D call TRBD2 (7 bases). Germline V gene data show CDR1 as MRHNA and CDR2 as SNTAGT. The length of the CDR3 is 17 residues. Trimming removed 6 bases at V and 0 bases at J, with 15 bases between. CDR3 region: CASSPIGGGSGANVLTF. The CDR3 DNA follows: TGTGCCAGCAGCCCAATAGGGGGGGGCTCTGGGGCCAACGTCCTGACTTTC.

V is TRBV6-1 and J is TRBJ1-1, with 9 bases identical to TRBD1. This CDR3 is built from 15 residues. V was clipped by 3 bases and J by 2 bases; unmatched bases: 4. Germline V lookup: CDR1 MNHNS, CDR2 SASEGT. The CDR3, as DNA: TGTGCCAGCAGTGAGGACAGGGGAGGAAACACTGAAGCTTTCTTT. As protein: CASSEDRGGNTEAFF.

The CDR3 sequence: CASSQDKGTGLGYTF. The CDR3 DNA reads as TGCGCCAGCAGCCAAGATAAGGGGACAGGTCTCGGGTACACCTTC. This chain joins TRBV4-3 and TRBJ1-2; 8 bases align to TRBD1. Germline V gives CDR1 LGHNA, CDR2 YSLEER. Losses at the gene ends were 0 bases for V and 11 bases for J; bases not matched to a gene: 11. The CDR3 is made up of 15 amino acids.

The genes are TRBV4-3 and TRBJ2-7; the D gene is possibly TRBD1 (5 bases). This CDR3 contains 15 residues. V was shortened by 0 bases and J by 2 bases, with 11 bases between the two germline ends. The germline V gene encodes CDR1 LGHNA and CDR2 YSLEER. The CDR3 loop is CASSQEWGATYEQYF. CDR3 bases: TGCGCCAGCAGCCAAGAGTGGGGCGCGACCTACGAGCAGTACTTC.

The chain uses TRBV27 and TRBJ2-1; maybe TRBD2 (6 bases). V lost 5 bases and J 10 bases, leaving 9 bases between the germline ends. The V gene's germline CDR1 is MNHEY and CDR2 SMNVEV (reference sequence). The CDR3 contains 11 residues. CDR3 sequence (DNA): TGTGCCAGCAGTCGGCGGGGCGAGCAGTTCTTC. It yields the protein CASSRRGEQFF.

J is TRBJ1-4 and V is TRBV6-5; 9 bases agree with TRBD1. This CDR3 has 13 residues. Germline CDR1 and CDR2: MNHEY and SVGAGI. Losses at the gene ends were 8 bases for V and 5 bases for J; bases not matched to a gene: 3. The CDR3 DNA is TGTGCCAGCTCCGGGACAGGGAATGAAAAACTGTTTTTT. As protein: CASSGTGNEKLFF.

As for this clone: One end of the junction fails to match germline, which may point to a read error. Other DNA variants within this sample encode the same CDR3. The chain is built from TRBV15 and TRBJ2-3; 8 bases align to TRBD2. The V gene's germline CDR1 is LNHNV and CDR2 YYDKDF (reference sequence). CDR3 size: 17 residues. The CDR3 DNA reads TGTGCTACCAGCAGAGATTCTAACGGGAGGGTCCTGGATACGCAGTATTTT. It encodes CATSRDSNGRVLDTQYF.

This clone was found once. The rearrangement joins TRBV19 to TRBJ2-3, with 8 bases matching TRBD2. This CDR3 is 14 amino acids long. V shed 6 bases, J shed 4 bases, and the junction held 6 bases outside the gene matches. Looked up from germline, CDR1 is LNHDA and CDR2 is SQIVND (reference sequence). CDR3 amino acids: CASRPAGGADTQYF. The CDR3 nucleotides read TGTGCCAGTAGGCCGGCGGGGGGAGCAGATACGCAGTATTTT.

In its sample, this clone is medium-sized. Other DNA sequences in the same sample also yield this CDR3. The chain recombines TRBV7-9 with TRBJ2-7, with D tentatively TRBD2 (6 bases). The CDR3 totals 15 residues. Germline CDR1 is SEHNR and CDR2 is FQNEAQ (reference sequence). V shed 2 bases and J shed 0 bases, with 11 bases lying between them. Here the CDR3 DNA reads TGTGCCAGCAGCTTACTAGGCGGGGACTCCTACGAGCAGTACTTC. As protein: CASSLLGGDSYEQYF.

Worth noting for this clone: This CDR3 is also generated by other DNA sequences in the sample. The chain has TRBV9 and TRBJ2-7; D remains unclear. The V end lost 1 base, the J end lost 2 bases, and 13 bases lay between the germline ends. The CDR3 consists of 15 residues. Germline values: CDR1 SGDLS, CDR2 YYNGEE. CDR3 nucleotide sequence: TGTGCCAGCAGCGTAACTTTCGGTCCCCCCTACGAGCAGTACTTC. Its protein product is CASSVTFGPPYEQYF.

V usage is TRBV19 and J usage is TRBJ2-7; 8 bases agree with TRBD2. The junction had 8 bases not matched to a gene; V was cut back by 6 bases and J by 7 bases. The CDR3 extends over 13 amino acids. Germline CDR1 is LNHDA and CDR2 is SQIVND (reference sequence). CDR3 protein: CASRSSGDREQYF. CDR3 sequence (DNA): TGTGCCAGTAGAAGTAGCGGGGACCGTGAGCAGTACTTC.

The chain has TRBV14 and TRBJ1-1, with a weak D call TRBD1 (5 bases). In germline, CDR1 is SGHDN, CDR2 FVKESK. This CDR3 is 14 amino acids long. Trimming removed 1 base at V and 5 bases at J, with 11 bases between. The CDR3 loop reads CASSQVQGGTEAFF. As DNA, the CDR3 is TGTGCCAGCAGCCAAGTTCAGGGAGGGACTGAAGCTTTCTTT.

The sample holds a few counts of this clone. The chain employs TRBV7-3 and TRBJ2-2, with D hard to call. The CDR3 spans 14 residues. Germline V lookup: CDR1 SGHTA, CDR2 FQGTGA. Trimming pared 5 bases from V and 4 bases from J, leaving 11 bases between. The chain's CDR3 is CASSKLDSTGELFF. The DNA of the CDR3 is TGTGCCAGCAGCAAGCTAGATTCCACCGGGGAGCTGTTTTTT.

The CDR3 reads CASTPPGGGNQPQHF. The CDR3 DNA sequence: TGTGCCAGCACCCCGCCGGGAGGCGGCAATCAGCCCCAGCATTTT. The chain links TRBV7-2 to TRBJ1-5; D is undetermined. The CDR3 has 15 amino acids. Looked up from germline, CDR1 is SGHTA and CDR2 is FQGNSA. V was pared by 7 bases and J by 2 bases, with 15 bases between.

Concerning this clone: This same CDR3 is encoded by further DNA sequences in the sample. This chain's CDR3 is CASSYDRGGETQYF. The DNA of the CDR3 is TGTGCCAGCAGTTATGACAGGGGTGGAGAGACCCAGTACTTC. The chain links TRBV6-6 to TRBJ2-5, with 8 bases lining up with TRBD1. V shed 3 bases, J shed 4 bases, and the junction held 4 bases outside the gene matches. CDR1 and CDR2 (germline): MNHNY, SVGAGI (reference sequence). The CDR3 runs 14 residues.

This CDR3 reads CASSRQGGSIDYTF. The CDR3 DNA sequence: TGTGCCAGCAGCCGCCAGGGTGGAAGTATAGATTACACCTTC. V and J are TRBV9 and TRBJ1-2, with a tentative D call TRBD1 (5 bases). V gave up 4 bases and J gave up 11 bases, with 21 bases separating them. This CDR3 is built from 14 residues. Germline loops: CDR1 SGDLS, CDR2 YYNGEE.

CDR3 in amino acids: CATSPPGQGSNQPQHF. Written as DNA, the CDR3 is TGTGCCACCTCCCCACCGGGACAGGGGAGCAATCAGCCCCAGCATTTT. V is TRBV28 and J is TRBJ1-5, with TRBD1 matching 10 bases. Germline trimming cut 10 bases from V and 1 base from J; bases unmatched to any gene: 10. This CDR3 is 16 amino acids long. Per germline, CDR1 MDHEN and CDR2 SYDVKM.

The sample holds a few counts of this clone. The rearrangement uses TRBV7-2 and TRBJ2-3; D perhaps matches TRBD2 (5 bases). Germline loops: CDR1 SGHTA, CDR2 FQGNSA. V lost 8 bases and J 2 bases, leaving 14 bases between the germline ends. The CDR3 contains 14 residues. This CDR3 reads CASLLAQTTDTQYF. The CDR3, as DNA: TGTGCCAGCCTGCTAGCCCAAACCACAGATACGCAGTATTTT. The full variable domain, rest sourced from reference TRBV7-2 and TRBJ2-3, is GAGVSQSPSNKVTEKGKDVELRCDPISGHTALYWYRQSLGQGLEFLIYFQGNSAPDKSGLPSDRFSAERTGGSVSTLTIQRTQQEDSAVYLCASLLAQTTDTQYFGPGTRLTVL.

The gene calls are TRBV7-9 and TRBJ2-2; 10 bases line up with TRBD2. Germline V gene sequence: CDR1 SEHNR, CDR2 FQNEAQ (reference sequence). The CDR3 is 16 amino acids. J gave up 2 bases and V 5 bases, and 5 bases lay outside the gene matches. The DNA for the CDR3 is TGTGCCAGCAGCCCCGGACTAGCGGAAAACACCGGGGAGCTGTTTTTT. Translation: CASSPGLAENTGELFF.

This chain connects TRBV28 to TRBJ1-4; no clear D gene. CDR3 size: 11 residues. Germline V gene lookup returns CDR1 MDHEN and CDR2 SYDVKM. Trimming cost V 5 bases and J 8 bases, with 6 bases left between them. CDR3 in DNA: TGTGCCAGCAGTACGCGCGAAAAACTGTTTTTT. Translating gives CASSTREKLFF.

This chain connects TRBV28 to TRBJ2-5, with D maybe TRBD2 (6 bases). The J call could be wrong; TRBJ2-7 is a better fit for the DNA end. Per germline, CDR1 MDHEN and CDR2 SYDVKM. The length of the CDR3 is 14 residues. In DNA, the CDR3 is TGTGCCAGCAGGCGGGGACTTAGCTCCTACGAGCAGTACTTC. This encodes CASRRGLSSYEQYF.

The chain links TRBV6-5 to TRBJ2-3; 8 bases align to TRBD2. This CDR3 region has 15 residues. Germline lookup yields CDR1 MNHEY and CDR2 SVGAGI. V lost 5 bases, J lost 4 bases, and 8 bases stayed unmatched. The CDR3 spells CASSSPAGEADTQYF. The CDR3 DNA reads as TGTGCCAGCAGTAGTCCAGCGGGAGAGGCAGATACGCAGTATTTT.

The rearrangement joins TRBV2 to TRBJ2-7; TRBD1 aligns across 7 bases. The junction had 15 bases not matched to a gene; V was cut back by 2 bases and J by 2 bases. CDR3 length: 18 residues. CDR1 is SNHLY and CDR2 is FYNNEI in the germline V gene. The CDR3 DNA is TGTGCCAGCAGTGAATTGGGAGACAGGGTCCTATATCCCTACGAGCAGTACTTC. It yields the protein CASSELGDRVLYPYEQYF.